A single sample gave rise to the 11 T cell receptor beta chains below, sequenced in a study of control samples from healthy donors and cancer patients. Method: immunoSEQ multiplex PCR; TCRdb's copy keeps in-frame clones and lacks some. The table includes about 90,000 clones, about nine tenths detected once. Sequenced input: blood. The receptors were sampled from a woman aged 18-29 years in good health.

The rearrangement uses TRBV5-1 and TRBJ2-3, with 11 bases matching TRBD2. The V and J ends lost 0 bases and 1 base, in that order; junction bases with no gene match: 4. Germline V gives CDR1 SGHRS, CDR2 YFSETQ. CDR3 length equals 17 residues. In nucleotides, the CDR3 is TGCGCCAGCAGCTTGGAACTAGCGGGGGTTGGCACAGATACGCAGTATTTT. Translating it yields CASSLELAGVGTDTQYF.

The chain employs TRBV7-3 and TRBJ1-2, with 9 bases that match TRBD1. With V trimmed by 2 bases and J by 6 bases, 1 base remained unmatched. This CDR3 has 13 amino acids. Germline V gene sequence: CDR1 SGHTA, CDR2 FQGTGA. Here the CDR3 reads CASSLGQGNGYTF. The CDR3 region has the DNA TGTGCCAGCAGCTTAGGACAGGGGAATGGCTACACCTTC. Combining the CDR3 with reference TRBV7-3 and TRBJ1-2 gives the whole variable domain GAGVSQTPSNKVTEKGKYVELRCDPISGHTALYWYRQSLGQGPEFLIYFQGTGAADDSGLPNDRFFAVRPEGSVSTLKIQRTERGDSAVYLCASSLGQGNGYTFGSGTRLTVV.

The chain couples TRBV19 to TRBJ1-1; unclear D gene. With 5 bases removed from V and 2 bases from J, the gap between germline ends came to 12 bases. Germline lookup yields CDR1 LNHDA and CDR2 SQIVND (reference sequence). There are 14 residues in the CDR3. For the CDR3, the DNA is TGTGCCAGTAGTCGTAAGACTGTTAACACTGAAGCTTTCTTT. This gives the protein CASSRKTVNTEAFF.

The V gene is TRBV19, the J gene TRBJ1-1; 9 bases align to TRBD1. The ends lost 6 bases at V and 7 bases at J; junction bases unmatched: 12. CDR3 length: 15 residues. Germline values: CDR1 LNHDA, CDR2 SQIVND (reference sequence). Written as DNA, the CDR3 is TGTGCCAGTAGCATCCTTCGGACAGGGGTTGGTGAAGCTTTCTTT. Translating it yields CASSILRTGVGEAFF.

The CDR3, as DNA: TGTGCCAGCAGCCAGCGGGGGGGCCCGGCGGATACGCAGTATTTT. Translation gives CASSQRGGPADTQYF. The chain employs TRBV3-1 (or the pseudogene TRBV3-2) and TRBJ2-3; 9 nucleotides line up with TRBD2. CDR3 length: 15 residues. J gave up 6 bases and V 3 bases, and 7 bases lay outside the gene matches. The germline V gene encodes CDR1 LGHDT and CDR2 YNNKEL (reference sequence).

For the CDR3, the DNA is TGTGCCAGCAGCTTAGGTGTAACTGGAAACACCATATATTTT. As protein: CASSLGVTGNTIYF. The chain recombines TRBV5-4 with TRBJ1-3; no firm D call. Trimming shortened V by 2 bases and J by 2 bases, and 8 bases separated the two germline ends. Per germline, CDR1 SGHNT and CDR2 YYREEE (reference sequence). This CDR3 is 14 amino acids long.

V is TRBV3-1 (or the pseudogene TRBV3-2) and J is TRBJ2-2; 9 nucleotides match TRBD2. The J segment lost 6 bases and the V segment lost 4 bases, leaving 12 bases of the junction unmatched. The V gene's germline CDR1 is LGHDT and CDR2 YNNKEL (reference sequence). The CDR3 extends over 17 amino acids. The CDR3 region has the DNA TGTGCCAGCAGCCCCCCCAGCGCGGGGGGGCCCGCCGGGGAGCTGTTTTTT. The encoded protein is CASSPPSAGGPAGELFF.

The V call is TRBV12-5, the J call TRBJ2-5; D might be TRBD1 (6 bases). This CDR3 is built from 15 residues. Trimming removed 7 bases from V and 4 bases from J, with 19 bases in between. Germline V gene sequence: CDR1 LGHNT, CDR2 FRNRAP. CDR3: CASASGMRGGETQYF. CDR3 DNA sequence: TGTGCTAGTGCTTCGGGGATGCGAGGGGGAGAGACCCAGTACTTC.

The chain couples TRBV10-3 to TRBJ1-2; D possibly corresponds to TRBD1 (6 bases). The V end lost 3 bases, the J end lost 6 bases, and 20 bases lay between the germline ends. CDR3 length equals 16 residues. The germline V gene encodes CDR1 ENHRY and CDR2 SYGVKD. For the CDR3, the DNA is TGTGCCATCAGTGACCCCACCCGGGGGGCTGACAATGGCTACACCTTC. Its protein is CAISDPTRGADNGYTF.

The chain is built from TRBV6-5 and TRBJ2-7; 7 nucleotides line up with TRBD1. CDR1 and CDR2 from the germline V gene are MNHEY and SVGAGI. This CDR3 is 15 amino acids long. V lost 0 bases and J lost 6; bases outside the gene matches: 8. The chain's CDR3 is CASSYSRQGESEQYF. The CDR3 DNA follows: TGTGCCAGCAGTTACTCGCGGCAGGGGGAGAGCGAGCAGTACTTC.

The J gene is TRBJ1-1, the V gene TRBV6-5; no clear D. The CDR3 loop spans 13 amino acids. With 7 bases removed from V and 12 bases from J, the gap between germline ends came to 21 bases. Germline CDR1 reads MNHEY; CDR2 reads SVGAGI. CDR3 amino acids: CASTTPATEGPFF. CDR3 sequence (DNA): TGTGCCAGCACCACCCCAGCCACAGAGGGCCCTTTCTTT.